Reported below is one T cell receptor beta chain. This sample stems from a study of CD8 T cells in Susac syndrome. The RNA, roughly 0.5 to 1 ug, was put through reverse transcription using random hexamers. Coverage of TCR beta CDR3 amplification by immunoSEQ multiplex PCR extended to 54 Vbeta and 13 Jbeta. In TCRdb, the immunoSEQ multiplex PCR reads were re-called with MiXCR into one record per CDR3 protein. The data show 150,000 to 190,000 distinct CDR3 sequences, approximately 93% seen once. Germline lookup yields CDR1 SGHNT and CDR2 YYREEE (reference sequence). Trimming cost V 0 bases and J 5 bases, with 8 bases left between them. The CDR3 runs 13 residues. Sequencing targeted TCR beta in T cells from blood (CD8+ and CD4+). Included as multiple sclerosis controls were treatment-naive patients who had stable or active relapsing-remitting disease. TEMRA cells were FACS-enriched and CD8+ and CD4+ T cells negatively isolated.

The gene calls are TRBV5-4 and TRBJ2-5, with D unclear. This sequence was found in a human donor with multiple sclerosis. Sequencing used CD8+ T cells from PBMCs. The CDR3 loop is CASSLEVRETQYF. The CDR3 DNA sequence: TGTGCCAGCAGCTTGGAAGTACGGGAGACCCAGTACTTC. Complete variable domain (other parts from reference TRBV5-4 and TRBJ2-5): ETGVTQSPTHLIKTRGQQVTLRCSSQSGHNTVSWYQQALGQGPQFIFQYYREEENGRGNFPPRFSGLQFPNYSSELNVNALELDDSALYLCASSLEVRETQYFGPGTRLLVL.